This paragraph reports one TCR beta chain. Its specificity is not known. These data come from a study of T-cell memory formation after mild COVID-19. Study-wide results and caveats: Cross-reactive memory apparently joined, as some responding clones appeared in pre-infection memory.

TCRdb reprocessed the 5' RACE reads via MiXCR and lists one record per CDR3 protein. This sample has 100,000 to 150,000 distinct CDR3 sequences, with approximately 6.3% found just once. Germline trimming cut 3 bases from V and 4 bases from J; bases unmatched to any gene: 11. The CDR3 sequence is 17 residues long. CDR1 is SGHRS and CDR2 is YFSETQ in the germline V gene. The rearrangement joins TRBV5-1 to TRBJ2-1; 9 nucleotides align to TRBD2. Specimen: PBMCs or a T cell subset sorted from them (not recorded which). This TCR was recovered from an adult woman who had mild COVID-19 (a few samples of this study predate the infection). Cell type and time point are not known. In DNA form, the CDR3 reads TGCGCCAGCAGCTCCCACAGACTAGCGGAACAGTACAATGAGCAGTTCTTC. Translation: CASSSHRLAEQYNEQFF.